The following is a TCR beta chain sequence with its context. This sample stems from a study of blood T cell repertoires in COVID-19. For the study at large: Acute-phase and convalescent COVID-19 samples originated in the United States, Italy and Spain.

Donors of Cohort 3 who recovered were those that had two negative PCRs, clearance, or symptom resolution. Trimming pared 7 bases from V and 0 bases from J, leaving 7 bases between. The CDR3 covers 13 residues. Germline values: CDR1 LNHDA, CDR2 SQIVND (reference sequence). Per the authors' pipeline: Reference gene primer amplification yielded estimated nucleated cell counts. The method was immunoSEQ multiplex PCR; TCRdb's version includes in-frame clones alone and lacks a portion of them. V and J calls and clone size are copied from that table; D and trimming were computed from the DNA. Altogether about 120,000 clones are present, 80% to 85% being singletons, with the ten largest covering around 4.2%.

This TCR was recovered from a woman in her thirties who had recovered from COVID-19. The specimen was PBMCs or T cells enriched from blood (not recorded which). The J gene is TRBJ1-3, the V gene TRBV19; D is unclear. CDR3 DNA: TGTGCCAGTACAGGCTTCTCTGGAAACACCATATATTTT. It encodes CASTGFSGNTIYF.